This T cell receptor (beta chain) derives from a study of T cell responses to AZD1222 COVID-19 vaccine. Study-level points and caveats: Reports say nearly half of spike-specific TCRs go after unmutated variant regions. After the peak T cell response, and only then, were repertoires sampled. Among vaccine-associated CD4 TCRs, coverage spanned spike, with dominance at 160-218 and 743-854. Baseline antibody screening turned up just five to seven seropositive AZD1222 recipients.

As concerns this clone: What it binds is unknown.

Sequencing was performed with immunoSEQ multiplex PCR; in TCRdb, only in-frame clones are kept and a portion is missing. The data hold approximately 140,000 clones, with about 91% observed a single time. This CDR3 spans 15 amino acids. Trimming removed 4 bases from V and 3 bases from J; junction bases left unmatched: 8. Germline CDR1 SGHRS, CDR2 YFSETQ. Sequenced here: peripheral blood, sampled on day 0 of AZD1222 vaccination. The V and J genes are TRBV5-1 and TRBJ2-5, with 8 bases aligning to TRBD2. This sequence originates from an adult in good health. The CDR3 region is CASSGSGGVKETQYF. The CDR3 DNA is TGCGCCAGCAGCGGGAGCGGGGGCGTAAAAGAGACCCAGTACTTC.